The clone carrying this T cell receptor (beta chain) was picked up a small number of times. These data belong to a study of immune cell composition in non-small cell lung cancer. On the study more broadly: Tumours were mainly lung adenocarcinoma or squamous cell carcinoma.

Repertoires were generated with immunoSEQ multiplex PCR, while TCRdb's copy carries only in-frame clones and drops some. The table has about 2,000 clones, about 72% seen once; the top ten hold around 8.5%. Germline lookup yields CDR1 SQVTM and CDR2 ANQGSEA. The V end was cut by 5 bases, the J end by 0 bases, with 19 bases between. The CDR3 length is 16 residues. Normal lung sampling was at least 3 cm from the tumour, as distant as possible. This rearrangement joins TRBV29-1 to TRBJ1-1; possible D gene TRBD1, 6 bases. The sample was non-adjacent lung tissue. The sequence was obtained from a human donor with non-small cell lung cancer. CDR3 in amino acids: CSVPRGGGQLNTEAFF. DNA of the CDR3: TGCAGCGTTCCCCGCGGCGGGGGGCAACTGAACACTGAAGCTTTCTTT.